This paragraph reports one T cell receptor beta chain. Its antigen is still unknown. These data belong to a study of T cells in localized non-small cell lung cancer. Findings and limits, study-wide: A median of approximately 57 clones ranked among the top 100 in tumor appeared in adjacent lung. Because only a single region of the tumor was sequenced, heterogeneity remains possible. Uninvolved adjacent lung had higher T cell clonality than tumor and all other tissues.

Profiling relied on immunoSEQ multiplex PCR, and the TCRdb table lists in-frame clones only, not all of them. The table has around 48,000 clones, approximately 80% seen once. Per germline, CDR1 SGHNT and CDR2 YYREEE (reference sequence). V shed 0 bases, J shed 0 bases, and the junction held 0 bases outside the gene matches. This CDR3 has 15 amino acids. The chain employs TRBV5-4 and TRBJ2-1; 7 nucleotides align to TRBD2. The receptor was derived from a man between 40 and 70 years old with stage I squamous cell lung carcinoma. Sequencing was performed on peripheral blood, taken before any cancer treatment. The CDR3 loop is CASSLGTSSYNEQFF. The CDR3 DNA sequence: TGTGCCAGCAGCTTGGGGACTAGCTCCTACAATGAGCAGTTCTTC.